This TCR beta chain was identified during a study of T cells in localized non-small cell lung cancer. Study-wide findings and caveats: Patients showing higher blood T cell density tended to see longer overall survival. A median roughly 50 of the top 100 tumor clones appeared in adjacent lung. Owing to sequencing of a solitary tumor region, heterogeneity cannot be discounted. Compared with tumor, uninvolved adjacent lung displayed greater T cell clonality, ranking highest overall.

V trimming: 6 bases; J trimming: 4 bases; junction bases outside the gene matches: 8. The CDR3 loop spans 14 amino acids. The germline CDR1 and CDR2 sequences are SNHLY and FYNNEI. Profiling relied on immunoSEQ multiplex PCR, and the TCRdb table lists in-frame clones only, not all of them. The sample has fewer than 13,000 clones; about 80% are singletons. About this clone: The antigen remains unidentified.

This chain uses TRBV2 with TRBJ1-1, with 7 positions matching TRBD1. The sequence was obtained from a male donor aged 60 or older with stage I lung adenocarcinoma. The sample was peripheral blood, taken before any cancer treatment. The CDR3, as DNA: TGTGCCAGCAGCGTCCAGACAGGGCTCACTGAAGCTTTCTTT. Protein sequence: CASSVQTGLTEAFF.